In its sample, the clone carrying this T cell receptor beta chain was seen once. The protocol was immunoSEQ multiplex PCR, while the TCRdb copy is restricted to in-frame clones and leaves out a portion. Of some 320,000 clones listed, roughly 90% are singletons. This entry is derived from a study of blood T cell repertoires in COVID-19. The length of the CDR3 is 16 residues. CDR1 and CDR2 from the germline V gene are LNHDA and SQIVND (reference sequence). J lost 2 bases, V lost 0 bases, and 6 bases had no gene match. Sequencing was carried out using PBMCs or T cells enriched from blood (not recorded which). The chain combines TRBV19 with TRBJ2-7; the match to TRBD2 covers 8 bases. The origin of this receptor is a man between 60 and 70 years old who had recovered from COVID-19. CDR3 DNA: TGTGCCAGTAGTATAGATCGGACGGGAGGGCCCTACGAGCAGTACTTC. This encodes CASSIDRTGGPYEQYF.